This TCR beta chain was obtained from a study of T-cell reconstitution after alpha-beta-depleted transplantation in children. This clonotype was found a few times. Unique molecular identifiers were incorporated during preparation of the TCRbeta library. TCRdb redid the calling of the PCR reads with MiXCR, one entry per CDR3 protein. Of about 410,000 distinct CDR3 sequences in the sample, roughly 21% were seen once. V shed 0 bases, J shed 2 bases, and the junction held 1 base outside the gene matches. Germline CDR1 is GTSNPN and CDR2 is SVGIG (reference sequence). This CDR3 has 13 amino acids. Specimen: PBMCs from the stem cell graft donor, collected from the stem cell graft. The receptor was isolated from a human donor who donated a stem cell graft to a child with acute myeloid leukemia. This chain connects TRBV30 to TRBJ2-7; 7 bases line up with TRBD1. CDR3 sequence reads: CAWSVGTAYEQYF. Written as DNA, the CDR3 is TGTGCCTGGAGTGTAGGGACAGCCTACGAGCAGTACTTC.